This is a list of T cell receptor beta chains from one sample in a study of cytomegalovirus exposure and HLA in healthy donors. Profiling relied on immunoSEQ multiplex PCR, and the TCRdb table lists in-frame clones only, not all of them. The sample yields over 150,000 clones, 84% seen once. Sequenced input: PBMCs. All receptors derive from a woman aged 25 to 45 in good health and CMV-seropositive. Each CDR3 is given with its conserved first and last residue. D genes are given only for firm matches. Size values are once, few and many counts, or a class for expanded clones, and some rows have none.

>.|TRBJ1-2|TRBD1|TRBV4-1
TGCGCCAGCAGCCAAGAGGGACAGGTCGGCTATGGCTACACCTTC
CASSQEGQVGYGYTF
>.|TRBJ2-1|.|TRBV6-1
TGTGCCAGCAGTGAAGGTCCCGGCGGGCAGTTCTTC
CASSEGPGGQFF
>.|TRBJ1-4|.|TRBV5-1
TGCGCCAGCAGCCAGACAGGAAAGAATGAAAAACTGTTTTTT
CASSQTGKNEKLFF
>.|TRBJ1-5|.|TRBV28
TGTGCCAGCAGTTTATACGGTTTTAGCAATCAGCCCCAGCATTTT
CASSLYGFSNQPQHF
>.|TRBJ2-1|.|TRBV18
TGTGCCAGCTCACTAGTGGGGACTCTTTACAATGAGCAGTTCTTC
CASSLVGTLYNEQFF
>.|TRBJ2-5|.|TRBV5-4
TGTGCCAGCAGCTCGACTTATCAAGAGACCCAGTACTTC
CASSSTYQETQYF
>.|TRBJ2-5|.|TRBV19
TGTGCCAGTAGTATGGGCTGGGAGACCCAGTACTTC
CASSMGWETQYF
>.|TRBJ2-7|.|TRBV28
TGTGCCACCAACAGGGATGGGTCCTCCTACGAGCAGTACTTC
CATNRDGSSYEQYF
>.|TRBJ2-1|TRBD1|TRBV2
TGTGCCAGCACCGCCGGGACAGGGGGCTACAATGAGCAGTTCTTC
CASTAGTGGYNEQFF
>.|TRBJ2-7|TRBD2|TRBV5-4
TGTGCCAGCAGCTTGGCCTCCTCGGGAGGATGGCGCGAGCAGTACTTC
CASSLASSGGWREQYF
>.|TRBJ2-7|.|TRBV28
TGTGCCAGCAGAAGTACAGGTGGTATTATCGAGCAGTACTTC
CASRSTGGIIEQYF
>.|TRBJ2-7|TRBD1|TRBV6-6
TGTGCCAGCAGCCCCCGTATGAGGGGGCTCGAGCAGTACTTC
CASSPRMRGLEQYF
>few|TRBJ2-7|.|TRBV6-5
TGTGCCAGCAGTTACGGCGTCACCCAGGCCTACGAGCAGTACTTC
CASSYGVTQAYEQYF
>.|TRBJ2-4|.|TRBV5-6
TGTGCCAGCAGGATCGGAAACATTCAGTACTTC
CASRIGNIQYF
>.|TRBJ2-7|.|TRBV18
TGTGCCAGCTCCCCTCGGGACTCCGGCTCCGAGCAGTACTTC
CASSPRDSGSEQYF
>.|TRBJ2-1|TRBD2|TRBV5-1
TGCGCCAGCAGCTTGAGTAGCGGGAGGCACAATGAGCAGTTCTTC
CASSLSSGRHNEQFF
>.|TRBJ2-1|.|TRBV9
TGTGCCAGCAGCGTAGTACAGGGCCCCTACAATGAGCAGTTCTTC
CASSVVQGPYNEQFF
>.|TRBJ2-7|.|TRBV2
TGTGCCAGCAGTGAAGAGGTAGCTCCCTCCTACGAGCAGTACTTC
CASSEEVAPSYEQYF
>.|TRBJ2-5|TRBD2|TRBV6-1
TGTGCCAGCAGTGGGCCGGGACTAGCGGGAGGGCAGGTCGAGACCCAGTACTTC
CASSGPGLAGGQVETQYF
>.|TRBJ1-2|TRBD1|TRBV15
TGTGCCACCAGCAGAGACCACGACAGGGGGATCTCCGGAGGCTACACCTTC
CATSRDHDRGISGGYTF
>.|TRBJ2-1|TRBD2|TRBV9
TGTGCCAGCAGCGACGCCGGGACTAGCGGGAGTCGGCAGTTCTTC
CASSDAGTSGSRQFF
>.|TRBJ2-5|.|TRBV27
TGTGCCAGCAGTTTACTCAGGGAAGAGACCCAGTACTTC
CASSLLREETQYF
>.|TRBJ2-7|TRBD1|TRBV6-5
TGTGCCAGCAGTAGACAGGGTTATTCGGAGTACGAGCAGTACTTC
CASSRQGYSEYEQYF
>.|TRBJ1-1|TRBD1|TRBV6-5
TGTGCCAGCAGTTGGGGACAGGGCGCAAAAGCTTTCTTT
CASSWGQGAKAFF
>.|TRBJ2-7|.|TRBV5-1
TGCGCCAGCAGCTTGGGGCGGGGTCTTGGGGAGCAGTACTTC
CASSLGRGLGEQYF
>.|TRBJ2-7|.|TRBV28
TGTGCCAGCAGTTTACCGGCGGTTTCCTACGAGCAGTACTTC
CASSLPAVSYEQYF
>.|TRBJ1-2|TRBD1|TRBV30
TGTGCCTGGAGTAATGACAGGGCCAACTATGGCTACACCTTC
CAWSNDRANYGYTF